These 2 T cell receptor beta chains share one sample of origin, sequenced in a study of blood T cell repertoires in COVID-19. Generated by immunoSEQ multiplex PCR, the TCRdb table keeps only in-frame clones and is missing some. The sample holds fewer than 250,000 clones; around 80% are singletons and the top ten take roughly 12%. The specimen sequenced was peripheral blood. All receptors come from a woman aged 40 to 49 with acute or convalescent COVID-19.

This sequence joins TRBV28 and TRBJ1-1, with 7 bases aligning to TRBD1. The CDR3 loop spans 12 amino acids. Germline trimming cut 3 bases from V and 8 bases from J; bases unmatched to any gene: 3. Looked up from germline, CDR1 is MDHEN and CDR2 is SYDVKM. CDR3: CASSFPGQEAFF. CDR3 sequence (DNA): TGTGCCAGCAGTTTCCCGGGACAGGAAGCTTTCTTT.

The V call is TRBV5-1, the J call TRBJ2-1; TRBD2 matches 12 bases. The germline gives CDR1 SGHRS, CDR2 YFSETQ. This CDR3 contains 20 residues. Unmatched junction bases numbered 12, after V lost 0 bases and J lost 2 bases. The CDR3 region has the DNA TGCGCCAGCAGCTTGGTTCCTAGCGGGGGGGCCGCCTCTACCTACAATGAGCAGTTCTTC. Amino acid sequence: CASSLVPSGGAASTYNEQFF.